The 24 T cell receptor beta chains listed next were all sequenced from one sample in a study of T cells in Graves' hyperthyroidism and ophthalmopathy. Using RNA transcripts as the source, TCR beta CDR3 regions were amplified. The HTBI primer set served for first-round RT-PCR of the TCR CDR3. TCRdb redid the calling of the multiplex PCR reads with MiXCR, one entry per CDR3 protein. The sample yields more than 500,000 distinct CDR3 sequences, 12% to 15% seen once. Sequencing was performed on blood. These TCRs come from a woman in her thirties or forties with Graves' hyperthyroidism.

This clonotype was seen repeatedly, ten times or more. The chain uses TRBV7-8 and TRBJ2-1; perhaps TRBD2 as D (5 bases). This CDR3 has 12 amino acids. V was cut by 5 bases and J by 7 bases, with 9 bases left in between. Germline V gene lookup returns CDR1 SGHVS and CDR2 FQNEAQ. CDR3 nucleotide sequence: TGTGCCAGCAGCCGAGGGCTTAATGAGCAGTTCTTC. Amino acids: CASSRGLNEQFF. The full variable domain, with the rest looked up from reference TRBV7-8 and TRBJ2-1, is GAGVSQSPRYKVAKRGQDVALRCDPISGHVSLFWYQQALGQGPEFLTYFQNEAQLDKSGLPSDRFFAERPEGSVSTLKIQRTQQEDSAVYLCASSRGLNEQFFGPGTRLTVL.

This clonotype was found many times. This CDR3 reads CASSFGLPSYEQYF. The CDR3 DNA reads TGTGCCAGCAGTTTTGGGCTGCCGAGCTACGAGCAGTACTTC. This rearrangement joins TRBV27 to TRBJ2-7, with D hard to call. CDR1 and CDR2 from the germline V gene are MNHEY and SMNVEV (reference sequence). Trimming removed 3 bases at V and 3 bases at J, with 12 bases between. CDR3 length: 14 amino acids.

Only a few counts were recorded for this clonotype. It may be a read error: a sequence one base away is much more abundant. The chain links TRBV30 to TRBJ1-5, with D maybe TRBD1 (5 bases). CDR1 is GTSNPN, CDR2 SVGIG, per germline (reference sequence). The V and J ends lost 3 bases and 7 bases respectively, with 13 bases between them. CDR3 size: 13 residues. The CDR3 spells CAWRAGRNQPQHF. In DNA, the CDR3 is TGTGCCTGGAGGGCAGGGCGGAACCAGCCCCAGCATTTT. Together with reference TRBV30 and TRBJ1-5, the CDR3 gives the full variable domain: SQTIHQWPATLVQPVGSPLSLECTVEGTSNPNLYWYRQAAGRGLQLLFYSVGIGQISSEVPQNLSASRPQDRQFILSSKKLLLSDSGFYLCAWRAGRNQPQHFGDGTRLSIL.

This clonotype was recorded many times. The rearrangement uses TRBV25-1 and TRBJ2-7; TRBD1 agrees at 8 bases. This CDR3 comprises 15 residues. The V and J ends lost 4 bases and 2 bases, in that order; junction bases with no gene match: 7. CDR1 and CDR2 from the germline V gene are MGHDK and SYGVNS. The DNA of the CDR3 is TGTGCCAGCAGTGGTGTCGGGACAGGCACCTACGAGCAGTACTTC. This encodes CASSGVGTGTYEQYF.

A few counts support this clonotype. The chain employs TRBV29-1 and TRBJ2-1; 10 bases fit TRBD2. The CDR3 runs to 13 residues. J lost 5 bases, V lost 5 bases, and 3 bases had no gene match. Germline loops: CDR1 SQVTM, CDR2 ANQGSEA. The CDR3 DNA sequence: TGCAGCGTTAGGACTAGCGGTGACAATGAGCAGTTCTTC. Amino acid sequence: CSVRTSGDNEQFF.

This clonotype occurred many times. This chain uses TRBV2 with TRBJ2-1, with 11 bases matching TRBD2. The CDR3 length is 16 residues. The germline CDR1 and CDR2 sequences are SNHLY and FYNNEI. The V segment lost 3 bases and the J segment 4 bases; nucleotides outside the gene matches: 5. CDR3 region: CASSDPGLAVYNEQFF. CDR3 DNA: TGTGCCAGCAGTGATCCGGGACTAGCGGTTTACAATGAGCAGTTCTTC.

This clonotype has at least ten counts. The chain recombines TRBV20-1 with TRBJ2-7, with D possibly matching TRBD1 (6 bases). The V end was cut by 6 bases, the J end by 5 bases, with 20 bases between. Germline loops: CDR1 DFQATT, CDR2 SNEGSKA (reference sequence). The CDR3 has 14 residues. The CDR3 DNA sequence: TGCAGTGCGGGAAGAACAGGGTACGGGGACGAGCAGTACTTC. Residues: CSAGRTGYGDEQYF.

This clonotype appeared many times. This chain links TRBV20-1 with TRBJ1-4; D is possibly TRBD1 (5 bases). CDR1 is DFQATT, CDR2 SNEGSKA, per germline (reference sequence). Trimming took 5 bases from V and 7 from J, leaving 14 bases between them. This CDR3 region has 13 residues. In nucleotides, the CDR3 is TGCAGTGCTCGCAGGGCAATCGGTGAAAAACTGTTTTTT. Translating gives CSARRAIGEKLFF.

As regards this clonotype: This may be a read error, as it is one base from a much larger clone. It is likely a read error, because the conserved phenylalanine at the end of the CDR3 is missing. This rearrangement joins TRBV7-2 to TRBJ2-1, with 14 positions matching TRBD2. Trimming took 4 bases from V and 4 from J; bases not matched to a gene: 12. This CDR3 region has 19 residues. The germline V gene encodes CDR1 SGHTA and CDR2 FQGNSA. CDR3 DNA: TGTGCCAGCAGCTCAGGAACTAGAAGGACTAGCGGGGGGTACAATGAGCAGTTCCTC. This encodes CASSSGTRRTSGGYNEQFL.

The chain joins TRBV29-1 to TRBJ1-1; TRBD1 matches 7 bases. V shed 3 bases, J shed 6 bases, and the junction held 7 bases outside the gene matches. This CDR3 region has 13 residues. CDR1 and CDR2 from the germline V gene are SQVTM and ANQGSEA. CDR3 loop: CSVDSGQRPEAFF. The CDR3 DNA is TGCAGCGTTGATTCGGGACAGCGACCTGAAGCTTTCTTT.

The chain carries TRBV13 and TRBJ1-4; D unresolved. V was shortened by 5 bases and J by 8 bases, with 15 bases between the two germline ends. CDR3 length: 14 residues. Germline V gene sequence: CDR1 PRHDT, CDR2 FYEKMQ (reference sequence). The CDR3 DNA reads as TGTGCCAGCAGCGGACCGGGAAATATAGAAAAACTGTTTTTT. The encoded protein is CASSGPGNIEKLFF.

A few counts support this clonotype. The V call is TRBV11-3, the J call TRBJ1-4; weak D call: TRBD1 (6 bases). Trimming left V 5 bases short and J 4 bases short, with 17 bases between. The CDR3 has 16 residues. Germline-derived CDR1 and CDR2 are SGHNT and YENEEA. In nucleotides, the CDR3 is TGTGCCAGCAGCGCCATAGGGGGGGGGATTAATGAAAAACTGTTTTTT. Translation: CASSAIGGGINEKLFF.

The J gene is TRBJ2-5, the V gene TRBV6-1, with D possibly being TRBD1 (6 bases). The CDR3 covers 16 residues. V lost 5 bases, J lost 4 bases, and 20 bases lay in between. The germline gives CDR1 MNHNS, CDR2 SASEGT. The CDR3 coding sequence is TGTGCCAGCAGTCGCCGGGTGGGGGCCTTTGGAGAGACCCAGTACTTC. Translated, it gives CASSRRVGAFGETQYF.

The rearrangement joins TRBV20-1 to TRBJ2-1; TRBD2 might be the D (5 bases). Trimming took off 3 bases at V and 1 base at J, with 13 bases between the two ends. The germline gives CDR1 DFQATT, CDR2 SNEGSKA (reference sequence). This CDR3 is built from 15 residues. This CDR3 reads CSASKGLASYNEQFF. The CDR3, as DNA: TGCAGTGCTAGTAAAGGACTCGCTTCCTACAATGAGCAGTTCTTC.

This clonotype was detected only a few times. The chain recombines TRBV3-1 with TRBJ2-7; 7 nucleotides agree with TRBD2. The V and J ends lost 2 bases and 2 bases, in that order; junction bases with no gene match: 15. CDR3 length: 18 amino acids. CDR1 LGHDT and CDR2 YNNKEL come from the germline V gene (reference sequence). CDR3 in DNA: TGTGCCAGCAGCCAATCCCTGGGTATGGGAGGGCCCCCCTACGAGCAGTACTTC. It encodes CASSQSLGMGGPPYEQYF.

The chain links TRBV19 to TRBJ2-7, with D unresolved. Per the germline V gene, CDR1 is LNHDA and CDR2 is SQIVND (reference sequence). This CDR3 spans 10 amino acids. Trimming stripped 7 bases from V and 3 bases from J, with 4 bases between. CDR3 region: CASIGYEQYF. The DNA for the CDR3 is TGTGCCAGTATAGGCTACGAGCAGTACTTC.

This clonotype was recorded many times. The gene calls are TRBV18 and TRBJ2-1; 8 bases map to TRBD2. V lost 8 bases to trimming and J lost 11 bases; unmatched junction nucleotides: 17. This CDR3 region has 15 residues. Germline-derived CDR1 and CDR2 are KGHSH and LQKENI. The CDR3 coding sequence is TGTGCCAGCCGCCGGGGGGGACAACTATCTTCTCAGCAGTTCTTC. It translates to CASRRGGQLSSQQFF.

This clonotype was detected ten times or more. The chain is built from TRBV28 and TRBJ2-7; D assignment may be TRBD1 or TRBD2 (5 bases each). The CDR3 runs to 15 residues. In germline, CDR1 is MDHEN, CDR2 SYDVKM. Trimming took off 2 bases at V and 2 bases at J, with 13 bases between the two ends. In DNA form, the CDR3 reads TGTGCCAGCAGTTTACTACGGGACCTTACCTACGAGCAGTACTTC. Translating gives CASSLLRDLTYEQYF.

This clonotype was recorded many times. This chain joins TRBV30 and TRBJ1-2; 9 bases match TRBD1. In germline, CDR1 is GTSNPN, CDR2 SVGIG (reference sequence). V gave up 6 bases and J gave up 7 bases; unmatched junction bases: 12. This CDR3 has 14 residues. CDR3 DNA: TGTGCCTGCCCTACTCCGGGACAGGGTTTTGGCTACACCTTC. Protein product: CACPTPGQGFGYTF.

This clonotype was observed a few times. V is TRBV6-5 and J is TRBJ2-1; weak D call: TRBD1 (5 bases). Germline-derived CDR1 and CDR2 are MNHEY and SVGAGI. The CDR3 spans 14 residues. Trimming shortened V by 5 bases and J by 8 bases, and 16 bases separated the two germline ends. The CDR3 loop is CASSNQDQGYEQFF. The CDR3 DNA sequence: TGTGCCAGCAGTAACCAGGACCAGGGCTATGAGCAGTTCTTC.

This clonotype was observed at least ten times. DNA for the CDR3: TGTGCCAGCAGCCAAGGGGTTTGGGGCACCGGGGAGCTGTTTTTT. Protein product: CASSQGVWGTGELFF. The rearrangement links TRBV3-1 to TRBJ2-2; unclear D gene. CDR1 is LGHDT, CDR2 YNNKEL, per germline (reference sequence). V was clipped by 1 base and J by 4 bases, with 10 bases between them. The CDR3 totals 15 residues. The entire variable domain, with the rest obtained from reference TRBV3-1 and TRBJ2-2, is as follows: DTAVSQTPKYLVTQMGNDKSIKCEQNLGHDTMYWYKQDSKKFLKIMFSYNNKELIINETVPNRFSPKSPDKAHLNLHINSLELGDSAVYFCASSQGVWGTGELFFGEGSRLTVL.

This clonotype was observed a handful of times. The chain joins TRBV29-1 to TRBJ2-3, with D possibly being TRBD2 (7 bases). Trimming took off 7 bases at V and 5 bases at J, with 19 bases between the two ends. The V gene's germline CDR1 is SQVTM and CDR2 ANQGSEA. CDR3 length: 14 residues. The CDR3 spells CSAETWEGVDTQYF. The CDR3, as DNA: TGCAGCGCTGAGACGTGGGAGGGGGTAGATACGCAGTATTTT.

A remark on this clonotype: A junction boundary mismatches the germline segment, possibly from a read error. The CDR3 is CAGRETGTYSPQHF. As DNA, the CDR3 is TGTGCCGGCAGAGAGACAGGGACGTATTCTCCCCAGCATTTT. The chain uses TRBV2 and TRBJ1-5; 7 bases line up with TRBD1. The CDR3 spans 14 residues. The germline CDR1 and CDR2 sequences are SNHLY and FYNNEI.

This clonotype showed up just a few times. The V call is TRBV7-3, the J call TRBJ1-1; D remains ambiguous. Germline CDR1 and CDR2: SGHTA and FQGTGA. The CDR3 contains 14 residues. V lost 1 base and J 6 bases, leaving 12 bases between the germline ends. CDR3 amino acids: CASSLIGSGSEAFF. In DNA form, the CDR3 reads TGTGCCAGCAGCTTAATCGGGTCGGGGTCTGAAGCTTTCTTT.